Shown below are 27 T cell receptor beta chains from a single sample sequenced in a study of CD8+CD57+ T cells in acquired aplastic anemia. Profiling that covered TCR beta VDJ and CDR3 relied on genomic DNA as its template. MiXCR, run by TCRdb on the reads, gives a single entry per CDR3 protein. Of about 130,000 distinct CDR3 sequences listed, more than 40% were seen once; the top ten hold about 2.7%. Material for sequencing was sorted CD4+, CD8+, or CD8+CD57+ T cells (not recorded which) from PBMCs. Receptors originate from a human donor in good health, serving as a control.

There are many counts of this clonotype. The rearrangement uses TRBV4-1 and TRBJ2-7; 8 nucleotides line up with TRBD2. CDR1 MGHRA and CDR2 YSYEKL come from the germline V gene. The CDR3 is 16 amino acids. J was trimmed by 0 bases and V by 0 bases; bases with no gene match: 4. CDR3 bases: TGCGCCAGCAGCCAAGATACGAGCGGGGGCTCCTACGAGCAGTACTTC. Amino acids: CASSQDTSGGSYEQYF.

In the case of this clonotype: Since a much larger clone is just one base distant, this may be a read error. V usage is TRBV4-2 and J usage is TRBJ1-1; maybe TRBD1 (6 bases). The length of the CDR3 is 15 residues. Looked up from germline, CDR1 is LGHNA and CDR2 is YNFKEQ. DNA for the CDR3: TGTGCCAGCAGCCAAGAAGGCGGGGGCTACGCTGAAGCTTCCTTT. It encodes CASSQEGGGYAEASF.

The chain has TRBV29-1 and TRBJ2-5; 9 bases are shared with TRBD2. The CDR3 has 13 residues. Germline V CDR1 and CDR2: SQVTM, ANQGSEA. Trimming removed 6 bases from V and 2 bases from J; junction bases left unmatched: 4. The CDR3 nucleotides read TGCAGCGTGCGACTAGCGGATCAAGAGACCCAGTACTTC. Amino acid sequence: CSVRLADQETQYF.

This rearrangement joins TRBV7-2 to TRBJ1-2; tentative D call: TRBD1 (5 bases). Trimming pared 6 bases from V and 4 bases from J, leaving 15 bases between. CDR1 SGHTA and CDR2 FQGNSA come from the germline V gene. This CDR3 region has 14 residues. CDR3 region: CASREPGLGYGYTF. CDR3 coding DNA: TGTGCCAGCAGGGAACCGGGACTGGGCTATGGCTACACCTTC.

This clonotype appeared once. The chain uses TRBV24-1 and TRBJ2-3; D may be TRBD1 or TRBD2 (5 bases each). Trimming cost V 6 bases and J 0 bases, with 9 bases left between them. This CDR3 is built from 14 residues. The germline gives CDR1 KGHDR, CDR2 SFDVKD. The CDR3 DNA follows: TGTGCCACCAGTTGGGGGTTGAGCACAGATACGCAGTATTTT. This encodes CATSWGLSTDTQYF.

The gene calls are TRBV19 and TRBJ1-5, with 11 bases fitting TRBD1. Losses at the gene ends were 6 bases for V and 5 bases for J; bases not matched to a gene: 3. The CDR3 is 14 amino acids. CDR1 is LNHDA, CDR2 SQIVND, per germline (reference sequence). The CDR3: CASRDRGLDQPQHF. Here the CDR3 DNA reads TGTGCCAGTAGGGACAGGGGGCTGGATCAGCCCCAGCATTTT.

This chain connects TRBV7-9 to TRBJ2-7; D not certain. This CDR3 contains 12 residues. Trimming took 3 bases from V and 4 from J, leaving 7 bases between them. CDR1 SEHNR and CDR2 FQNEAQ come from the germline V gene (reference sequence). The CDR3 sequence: CASSFIGYEQYF. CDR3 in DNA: TGTGCCAGCAGCTTCATCGGGTACGAGCAGTACTTC.

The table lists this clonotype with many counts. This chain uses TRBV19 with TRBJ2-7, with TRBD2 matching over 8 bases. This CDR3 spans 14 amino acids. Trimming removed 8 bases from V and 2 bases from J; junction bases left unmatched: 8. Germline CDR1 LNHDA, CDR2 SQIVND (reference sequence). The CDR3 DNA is TGTGCCAGTTCCCTAGCGGGTGCGACCTACGAGCAGTACTTC. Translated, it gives CASSLAGATYEQYF.

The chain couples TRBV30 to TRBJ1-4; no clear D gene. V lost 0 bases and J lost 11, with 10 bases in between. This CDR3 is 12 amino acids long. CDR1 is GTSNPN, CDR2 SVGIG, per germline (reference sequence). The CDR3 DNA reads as TGTGCCTGGAGTGTAGGAGGAGTGAAACTGTTTTTT. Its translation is CAWSVGGVKLFF.

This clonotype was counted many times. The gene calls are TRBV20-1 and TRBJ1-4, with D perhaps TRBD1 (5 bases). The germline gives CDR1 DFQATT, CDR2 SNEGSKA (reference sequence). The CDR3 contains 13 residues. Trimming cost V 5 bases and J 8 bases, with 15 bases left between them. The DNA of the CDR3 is TGCAGTGCTCAGGGAGGGGTCCAGGAAAAACTGTTTTTT. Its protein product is CSAQGGVQEKLFF.

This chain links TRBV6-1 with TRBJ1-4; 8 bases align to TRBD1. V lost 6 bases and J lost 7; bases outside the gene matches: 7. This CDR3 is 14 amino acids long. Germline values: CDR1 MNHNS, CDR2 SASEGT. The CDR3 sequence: CASSQYRGAEKLFF. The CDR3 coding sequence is TGTGCCAGCAGCCAATACAGGGGGGCTGAAAAACTGTTTTTT.

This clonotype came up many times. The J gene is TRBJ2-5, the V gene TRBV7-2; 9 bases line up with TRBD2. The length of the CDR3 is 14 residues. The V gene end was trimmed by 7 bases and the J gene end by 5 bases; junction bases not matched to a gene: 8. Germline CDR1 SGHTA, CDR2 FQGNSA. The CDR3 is CASTFGGGGETQYF. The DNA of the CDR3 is TGTGCCAGCACCTTCGGCGGGGGGGGGGAGACCCAGTACTTC.

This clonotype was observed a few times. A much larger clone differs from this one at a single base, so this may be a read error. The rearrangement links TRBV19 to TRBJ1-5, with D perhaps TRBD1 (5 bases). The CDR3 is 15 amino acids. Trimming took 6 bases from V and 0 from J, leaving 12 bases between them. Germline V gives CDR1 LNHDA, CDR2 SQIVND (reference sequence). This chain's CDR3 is CASSRTPYSNQPQHF. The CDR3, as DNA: TGTGCCAGTAGCCGGACACCGTATAGCAATCAGCCCCAGCATTTT. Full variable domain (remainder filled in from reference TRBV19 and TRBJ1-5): DGGITQSPKYLFRKEGQNVTLSCEQNLNHDAMYWYRQDPGQGLRLIYYSQIVNDFQKGDIAEGYSVSREKKESFPLTVTSAQKNPTAFYLCASSRTPYSNQPQHFGDGTRLSIL.

Here the CDR3 reads CASMDRAGGNQPQHF. CDR3 bases: TGTGCCAGCATGGACAGGGCGGGAGGCAATCAGCCCCAGCATTTT. The chain joins TRBV2 to TRBJ1-5, with 8 bases aligning to TRBD1. After removal of 7 bases from V and 2 bases from J, the junction contained 7 bases not matched to a gene. CDR1 is SNHLY and CDR2 is FYNNEI in the germline V gene. This CDR3 has 15 residues.

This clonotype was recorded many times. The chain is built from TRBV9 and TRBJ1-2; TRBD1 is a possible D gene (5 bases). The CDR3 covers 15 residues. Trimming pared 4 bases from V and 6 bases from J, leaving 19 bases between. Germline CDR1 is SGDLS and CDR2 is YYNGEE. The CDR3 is CASSPMGDGQHGYTF. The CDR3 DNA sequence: TGTGCCAGCAGCCCGATGGGGGACGGGCAACATGGCTACACCTTC.

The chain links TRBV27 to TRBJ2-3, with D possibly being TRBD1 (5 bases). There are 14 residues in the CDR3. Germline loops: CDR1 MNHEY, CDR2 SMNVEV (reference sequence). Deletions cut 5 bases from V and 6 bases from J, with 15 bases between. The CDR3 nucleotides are TGTGCCAGCAGTCAGGGTTTAAGAGCTGATACGCAGTATTTT. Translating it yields CASSQGLRADTQYF.

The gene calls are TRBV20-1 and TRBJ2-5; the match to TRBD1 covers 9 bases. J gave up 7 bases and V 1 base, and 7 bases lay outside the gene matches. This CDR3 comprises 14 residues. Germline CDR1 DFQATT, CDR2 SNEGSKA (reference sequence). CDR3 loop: CSARGLGTGMTQYF. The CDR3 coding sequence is TGCAGTGCTAGAGGATTGGGGACAGGGATGACCCAGTACTTC.

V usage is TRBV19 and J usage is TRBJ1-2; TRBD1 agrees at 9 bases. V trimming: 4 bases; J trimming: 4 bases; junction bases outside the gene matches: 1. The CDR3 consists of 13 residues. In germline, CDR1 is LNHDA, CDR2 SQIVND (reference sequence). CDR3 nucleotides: TGTGCCAGTAGTAGGGACAGGGCCTATGGCTACACCTTC. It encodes CASSRDRAYGYTF. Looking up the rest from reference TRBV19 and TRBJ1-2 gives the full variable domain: DGGITQSPKYLFRKEGQNVTLSCEQNLNHDAMYWYRQDPGQGLRLIYYSQIVNDFQKGDIAEGYSVSREKKESFPLTVTSAQKNPTAFYLCASSRDRAYGYTFGSGTRLTVV.

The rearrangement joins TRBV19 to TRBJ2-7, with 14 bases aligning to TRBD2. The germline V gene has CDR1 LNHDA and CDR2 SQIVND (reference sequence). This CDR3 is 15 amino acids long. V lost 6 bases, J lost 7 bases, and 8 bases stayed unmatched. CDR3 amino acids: CASSGLAGGPGEQYF. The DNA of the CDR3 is TGTGCCAGTAGCGGACTAGCGGGGGGACCGGGGGAGCAGTACTTC.

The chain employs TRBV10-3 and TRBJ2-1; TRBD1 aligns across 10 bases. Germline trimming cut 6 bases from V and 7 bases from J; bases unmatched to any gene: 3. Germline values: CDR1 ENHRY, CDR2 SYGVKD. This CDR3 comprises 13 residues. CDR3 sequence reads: CAIRTGGWNEQFF. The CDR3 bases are TGTGCCATCAGGACAGGGGGCTGGAATGAGCAGTTCTTC.

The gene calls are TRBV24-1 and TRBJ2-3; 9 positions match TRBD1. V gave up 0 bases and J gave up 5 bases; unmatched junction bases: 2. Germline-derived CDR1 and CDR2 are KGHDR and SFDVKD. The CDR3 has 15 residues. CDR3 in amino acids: CATSDLGQGLDTQYF. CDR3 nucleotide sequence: TGTGCCACCAGTGATTTGGGACAGGGGTTAGATACGCAGTATTTT.

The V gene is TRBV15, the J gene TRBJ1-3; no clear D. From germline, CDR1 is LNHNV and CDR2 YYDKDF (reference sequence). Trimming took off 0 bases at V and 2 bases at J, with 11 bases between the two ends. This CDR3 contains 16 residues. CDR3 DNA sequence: TGTGCCACCAGCAGAGATCGCGGGGTAACTGGAAACACCATATATTTT. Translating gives CATSRDRGVTGNTIYF.

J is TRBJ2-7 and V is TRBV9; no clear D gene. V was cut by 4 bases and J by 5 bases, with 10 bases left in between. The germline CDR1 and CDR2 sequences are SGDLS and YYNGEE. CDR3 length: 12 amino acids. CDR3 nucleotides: TGTGCCAGCAGCCAAGTCGAGGACGAGCAGTACTTC. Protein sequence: CASSQVEDEQYF.

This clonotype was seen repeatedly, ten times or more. CDR3 DNA: TGTGCCAGCAGTGTAATGCGAGGGACAGGGGACACTGAAGCTTTCTTT. It codes for CASSVMRGTGDTEAFF. The J gene is TRBJ1-1, the V gene TRBV2, with 10 bases identical to TRBD1. The length of the CDR3 is 16 residues. Germline CDR1 and CDR2: SNHLY and FYNNEI. The J segment lost 3 bases and the V segment lost 4 bases, leaving 8 bases of the junction unmatched.

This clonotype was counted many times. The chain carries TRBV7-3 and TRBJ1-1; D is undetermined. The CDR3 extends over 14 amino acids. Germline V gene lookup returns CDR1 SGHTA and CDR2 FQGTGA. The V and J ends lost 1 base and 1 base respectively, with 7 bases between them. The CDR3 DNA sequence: TGTGCCAGCAGCTTAAGCCAGACGAACACTGAAGCTTTCTTT. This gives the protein CASSLSQTNTEAFF.

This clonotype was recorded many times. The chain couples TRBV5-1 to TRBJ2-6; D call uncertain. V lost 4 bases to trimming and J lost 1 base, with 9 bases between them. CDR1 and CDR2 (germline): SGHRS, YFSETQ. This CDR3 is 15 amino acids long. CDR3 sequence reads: CASSLTESGANVLTF. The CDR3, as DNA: TGCGCCAGCAGCCTCACAGAGTCTGGGGCCAACGTCCTGACTTTC.

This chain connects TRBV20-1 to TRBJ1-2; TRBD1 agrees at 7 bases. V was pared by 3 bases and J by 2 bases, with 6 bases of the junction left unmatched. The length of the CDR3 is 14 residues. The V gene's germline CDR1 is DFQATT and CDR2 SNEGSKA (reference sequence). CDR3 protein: CSASLQGMNYGYTF. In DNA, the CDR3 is TGCAGTGCTAGTCTACAGGGGATGAACTATGGCTACACCTTC.